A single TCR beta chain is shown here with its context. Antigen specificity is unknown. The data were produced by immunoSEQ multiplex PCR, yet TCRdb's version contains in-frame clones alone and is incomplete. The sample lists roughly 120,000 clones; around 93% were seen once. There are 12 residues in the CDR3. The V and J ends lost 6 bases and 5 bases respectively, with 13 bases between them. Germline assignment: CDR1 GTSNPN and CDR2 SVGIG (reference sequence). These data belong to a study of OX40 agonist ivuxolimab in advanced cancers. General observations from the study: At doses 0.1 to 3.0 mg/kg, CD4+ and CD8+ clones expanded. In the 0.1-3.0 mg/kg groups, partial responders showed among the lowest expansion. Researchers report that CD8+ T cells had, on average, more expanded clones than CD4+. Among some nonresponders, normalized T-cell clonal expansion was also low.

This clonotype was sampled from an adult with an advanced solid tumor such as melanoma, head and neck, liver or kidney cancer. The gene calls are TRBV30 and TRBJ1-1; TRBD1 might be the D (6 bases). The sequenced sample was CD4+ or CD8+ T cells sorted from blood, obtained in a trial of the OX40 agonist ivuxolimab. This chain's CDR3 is CACNRDWTEAFF. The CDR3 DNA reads TGTGCCTGCAACAGGGACTGGACTGAAGCTTTCTTT.